The 18 T cell receptor beta chains given below trace back to one sample, sequenced in a study of shared clonotypes between healthy human individuals. Method: immunoSEQ multiplex PCR; TCRdb's copy keeps in-frame clones and lacks some. The sample has a few million clones; 80% to 95% are singletons. The sequencing sample was made of naive CD4+ T cells from PBMCs. Regarding subset: CD45RA+ positively selected. The receptors stem from a young man in good health. Some clones in this sample may be carry-over from other donors' samples.

The V call is TRBV5-4, the J call TRBJ1-2; 7 bases line up with TRBD1. The CDR3 contains 13 residues. CDR1 and CDR2 (germline): SGHNT, YYREEE (reference sequence). V shed 5 bases, J shed 3 bases, and the junction held 4 bases outside the gene matches. The CDR3 loop reads CASSDTGDYGYTF. CDR3 bases: TGTGCCAGCAGTGATACAGGGGACTATGGCTACACCTTC.

Comments on this clone: Other nucleotide sequences from this sample produce the same CDR3. The rearrangement links TRBV28 to TRBJ1-4; D unresolved. The CDR3 contains 14 residues. V was cut by 2 bases and J by 3 bases, with 7 bases left in between. The germline gives CDR1 MDHEN, CDR2 SYDVKM. CDR3 protein: CASSLGHPNEKLFF. CDR3 DNA sequence: TGTGCCAGCAGTTTAGGGCACCCTAATGAAAAACTGTTTTTT.

J is TRBJ1-4 and V is TRBV5-1; D not resolved. V lost 4 bases, J lost 8 bases, and 12 bases lay in between. The CDR3 runs 13 residues. Germline CDR1 and CDR2: SGHRS and YFSETQ. CDR3 region: CASSPVLEEKLFF. The CDR3 DNA sequence: TGCGCCAGCAGCCCAGTCCTGGAGGAAAAACTGTTTTTT.

The chain uses TRBV19 and TRBJ2-5; D not certain. CDR3 length equals 13 residues. CDR1 is LNHDA, CDR2 SQIVND, per germline (reference sequence). V lost 5 bases and J 6 bases, leaving 13 bases between the germline ends. This chain's CDR3 is CASSAQFPKTQYF. CDR3 DNA: TGTGCCAGTAGTGCCCAGTTCCCGAAGACCCAGTACTTC.

The genes are TRBV5-4 and TRBJ1-1, with 8 bases aligning to TRBD1. J lost 4 bases, V lost 7 bases, and 6 bases had no gene match. Germline V gene data show CDR1 as SGHNT and CDR2 as YYREEE (reference sequence). The CDR3 consists of 13 residues. The CDR3 DNA follows: TGTGCCAGCTCGACACAGGGGGGCACTGAAGCTTTCTTT. It is translated as CASSTQGGTEAFF.

The chain has TRBV29-1 and TRBJ2-1; D gene uncertain. The CDR3 covers 14 residues. In germline, CDR1 is SQVTM, CDR2 ANQGSEA. V shed 3 bases and J shed 2 bases, with 11 bases lying between them. The CDR3 region has the DNA TGCAGCGTTGACACTACTTCAGCCTACAATGAGCAGTTCTTC. Encoded protein: CSVDTTSAYNEQFF.

The V call is TRBV6-1, the J call TRBJ2-6; D gene unclear. V dropped 0 bases and J dropped 4 bases, with 7 bases sitting between them. The CDR3 contains 15 residues. The V gene's germline CDR1 is MNHNS and CDR2 SASEGT. This chain's CDR3 is CASSEASLGANVLTF. CDR3 DNA sequence: TGTGCCAGCAGTGAAGCCTCCTTAGGGGCCAACGTCCTGACTTTC.

The rearrangement joins TRBV9 to TRBJ2-1, with a possible D match to TRBD1 (5 bases). The ends were cut back, 3 bases at V and 9 bases at J, with 10 bases in the middle. This CDR3 comprises 12 residues. The germline CDR1 and CDR2 sequences are SGDLS and YYNGEE. The CDR3 is CASSASGSEQFF. The DNA of the CDR3 is TGTGCCAGCAGCGCCTCAGGGTCTGAGCAGTTCTTC.

The chain links TRBV9 to TRBJ2-1, with 9 bases matching TRBD2. Germline V gene data show CDR1 as SGDLS and CDR2 as YYNGEE. Losses at the gene ends were 0 bases for V and 14 bases for J; bases not matched to a gene: 6. CDR3 length: 13 residues. The CDR3 sequence is CASSVAASGAEFF. CDR3 bases: TGTGCCAGCAGCGTAGCGGCTAGCGGGGCCGAGTTCTTC.

V gene TRBV29-1 combines with J gene TRBJ1-5, with D uncertain. The CDR3 consists of 14 residues. The germline gives CDR1 SQVTM, CDR2 ANQGSEA. V lost 4 bases, J lost 5 bases, and 15 bases lay in between. The CDR3 protein is CSVGGPGMDQPQHF. The CDR3 bases are TGCAGCGTTGGAGGTCCGGGAATGGATCAGCCCCAGCATTTT.

The V gene is TRBV5-5, the J gene TRBJ2-5; D perhaps matches TRBD1 (5 bases). Looked up from germline, CDR1 is SGHKS and CDR2 is YYEKEE (reference sequence). Trimming took off 0 bases at V and 4 bases at J, with 19 bases between the two ends. This CDR3 region has 17 residues. The DNA for the CDR3 is TGTGCCAGCAGCTTGGCTTATGGGGCGGTACCAAGAGAGACCCAGTACTTC. It specifies CASSLAYGAVPRETQYF.

The chain uses TRBV5-8 and TRBJ2-4, with 14 bases lining up with TRBD2. V lost 4 bases to trimming and J lost 3 bases; unmatched junction nucleotides: 6. CDR3 length: 17 residues. In germline, CDR1 is SGHTS, CDR2 YDEGEE. Here the CDR3 reads CASSKGTSGRVKNIQYF. In DNA form, the CDR3 reads TGTGCCAGCAGCAAAGGGACTAGCGGGAGAGTCAAAAACATTCAGTACTTC.

The genes are TRBV5-1 and TRBJ1-1; D gene unclear. Trimming took 0 bases from V and 6 from J, leaving 9 bases between them. The CDR3 is 13 residues long. Germline values: CDR1 SGHRS, CDR2 YFSETQ. The CDR3 bases are TGCGCCAGCAGCTTGGGGGGTGTGGCTGAAGCTTTCTTT. Protein: CASSLGGVAEAFF.

This clone is a singleton in its sample. The chain links TRBV7-8 to TRBJ1-5; a weak D match, TRBD1 (6 bases). V lost 1 base to trimming and J lost 3 bases, with 10 bases between them. Germline V lookup: CDR1 SGHVS, CDR2 FQNEAQ. CDR3 length: 15 amino acids. In DNA, the CDR3 is TGTGCCAGCAGCTTAGTGAGGGGGACCAATCAGCCCCAGCATTTT. Amino acid sequence: CASSLVRGTNQPQHF.

The V call is TRBV5-1, the J call TRBJ2-1; possibly TRBD1 or TRBD2 for D (5 bases each). The CDR3 loop spans 15 amino acids. The V and J ends lost 4 bases and 5 bases respectively, with 16 bases between them. Germline loops: CDR1 SGHRS, CDR2 YFSETQ. CDR3 region: CASSLTGTPNNEQFF. The CDR3 bases are TGCGCCAGCAGCCTTACCGGGACCCCGAACAATGAGCAGTTCTTC. Full variable domain (remainder filled in from reference TRBV5-1 and TRBJ2-1): KAGVTQTPRYLIKTRGQQVTLSCSPISGHRSVSWYQQTPGQGLQFLFEYFSETQRNKGNFPGRFSGRQFSNSRSEMNVSTLELGDSALYLCASSLTGTPNNEQFFGPGTRLTVL.

The CDR3 sequence: CASSEPGQGGEQYF. In DNA form, the CDR3 reads TGTGCCAGCAGTGAACCGGGACAGGGAGGAGAGCAGTACTTC. The chain recombines TRBV6-1 with TRBJ2-7; 9 nucleotides match TRBD1. V was clipped by 2 bases and J by 7 bases; unmatched bases: 6. From germline, CDR1 is MNHNS and CDR2 SASEGT. The CDR3 covers 14 residues.

The rearrangement uses TRBV7-9 and TRBJ1-4; TRBD1 might be the D (5 bases). CDR1 is SEHNR and CDR2 is FQNEAQ in the germline V gene (reference sequence). CDR3 size: 13 residues. V was cut by 6 bases and J by 11 bases, with 16 bases left in between. The CDR3 loop reads CASSNRSPRKLFF. As DNA, the CDR3 is TGTGCCAGCAGTAACAGGTCCCCTCGGAAACTGTTTTTT.

The chain couples TRBV19 to TRBJ2-7; 7 nucleotides agree with TRBD1. From germline, CDR1 is LNHDA and CDR2 SQIVND (reference sequence). This CDR3 spans 14 amino acids. The junction had 6 bases not matched to a gene; V was cut back by 7 bases and J by 0 bases. The CDR3: CASKSEGASYEQYF. CDR3 nucleotides: TGTGCCAGTAAGTCTGAGGGGGCCTCCTACGAGCAGTACTTC.